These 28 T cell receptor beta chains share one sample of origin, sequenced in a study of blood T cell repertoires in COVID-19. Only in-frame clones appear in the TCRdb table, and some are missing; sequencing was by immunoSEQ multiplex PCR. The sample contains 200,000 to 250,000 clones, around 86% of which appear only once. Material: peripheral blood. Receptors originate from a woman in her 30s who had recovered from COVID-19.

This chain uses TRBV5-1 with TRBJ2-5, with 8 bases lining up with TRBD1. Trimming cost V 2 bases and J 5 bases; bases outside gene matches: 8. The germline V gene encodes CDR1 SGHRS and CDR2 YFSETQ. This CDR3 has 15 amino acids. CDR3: CASSFMTGESETQYF. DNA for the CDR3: TGCGCCAGCAGCTTTATGACAGGGGAATCGGAGACCCAGTACTTC.

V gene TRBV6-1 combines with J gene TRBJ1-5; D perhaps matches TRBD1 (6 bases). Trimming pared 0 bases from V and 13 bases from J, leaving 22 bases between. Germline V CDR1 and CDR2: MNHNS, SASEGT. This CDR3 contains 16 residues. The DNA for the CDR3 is TGTGCCAGCAGTGAAGCGCCCCCGGACAGACCAGCGGCTCAGCATTTT. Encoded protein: CASSEAPPDRPAAQHF.

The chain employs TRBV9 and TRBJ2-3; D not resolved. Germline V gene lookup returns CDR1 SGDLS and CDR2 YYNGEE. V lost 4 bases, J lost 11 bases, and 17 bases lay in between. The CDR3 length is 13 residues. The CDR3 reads CASSRVGSLVQYF. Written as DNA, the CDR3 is TGTGCCAGCAGCCGGGTTGGAAGCCTGGTGCAGTATTTT.

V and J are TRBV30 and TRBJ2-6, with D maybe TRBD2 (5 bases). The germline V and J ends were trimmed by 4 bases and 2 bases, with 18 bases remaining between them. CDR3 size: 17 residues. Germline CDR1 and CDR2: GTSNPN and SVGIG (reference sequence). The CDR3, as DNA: TGTGCCTGGACCAGGATTCGAGGGCTTGCTGGGGCCAACGTCCTGACTTTC. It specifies CAWTRIRGLAGANVLTF.

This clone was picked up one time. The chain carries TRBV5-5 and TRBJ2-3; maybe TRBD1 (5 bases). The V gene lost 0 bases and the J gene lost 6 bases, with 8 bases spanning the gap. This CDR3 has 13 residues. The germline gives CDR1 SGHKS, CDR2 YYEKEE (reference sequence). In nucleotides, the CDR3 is TGTGCCAGCAGCTTGGGACAGTGGGATACGCAGTATTTT. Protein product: CASSLGQWDTQYF.

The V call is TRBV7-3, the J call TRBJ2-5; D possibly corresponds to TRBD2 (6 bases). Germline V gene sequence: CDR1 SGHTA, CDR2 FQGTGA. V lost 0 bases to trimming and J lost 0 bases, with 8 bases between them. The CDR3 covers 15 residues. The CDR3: CASSLTAGNQETQYF. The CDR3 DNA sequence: TGTGCCAGCAGCTTAACGGCGGGGAACCAAGAGACCCAGTACTTC.

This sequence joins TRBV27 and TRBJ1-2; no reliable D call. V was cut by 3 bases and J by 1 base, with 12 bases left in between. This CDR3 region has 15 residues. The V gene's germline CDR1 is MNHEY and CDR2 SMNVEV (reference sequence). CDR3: CASSFSGGDNYGYTF. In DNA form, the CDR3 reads TGTGCCAGCAGTTTTAGTGGCGGTGATAACTATGGCTACACCTTC.

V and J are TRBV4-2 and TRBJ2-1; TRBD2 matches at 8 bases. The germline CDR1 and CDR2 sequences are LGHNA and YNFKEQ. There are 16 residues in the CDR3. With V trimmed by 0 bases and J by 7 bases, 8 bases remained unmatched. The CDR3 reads CASSQDVTGGLNEQFF. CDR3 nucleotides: TGTGCCAGCAGCCAAGATGTAACGGGGGGGCTGAATGAGCAGTTCTTC.

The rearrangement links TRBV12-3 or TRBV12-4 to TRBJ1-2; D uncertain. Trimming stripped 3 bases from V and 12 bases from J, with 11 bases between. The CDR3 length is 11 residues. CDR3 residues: CASSFSGSNTF. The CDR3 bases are TGTGCCAGCAGTTTTTCGGGGTCCAACACCTTC.

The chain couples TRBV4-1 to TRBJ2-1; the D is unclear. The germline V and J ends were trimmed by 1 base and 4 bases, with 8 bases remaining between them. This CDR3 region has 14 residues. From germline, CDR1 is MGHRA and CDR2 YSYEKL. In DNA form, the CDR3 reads TGCGCCAGCAGCCAAGTTAACAGATACAATGAGCAGTTCTTC. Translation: CASSQVNRYNEQFF.

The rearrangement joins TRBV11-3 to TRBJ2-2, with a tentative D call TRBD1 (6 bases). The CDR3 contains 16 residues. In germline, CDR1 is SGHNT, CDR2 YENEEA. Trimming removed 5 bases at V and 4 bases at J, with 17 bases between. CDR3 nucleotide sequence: TGTGCCAGCAGCCCGACACAGGGCCGTTTCACCGGGGAGCTGTTTTTT. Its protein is CASSPTQGRFTGELFF.

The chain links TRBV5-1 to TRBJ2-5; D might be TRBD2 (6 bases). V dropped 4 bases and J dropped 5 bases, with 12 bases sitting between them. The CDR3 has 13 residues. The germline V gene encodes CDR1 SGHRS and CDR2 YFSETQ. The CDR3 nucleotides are TGCGCCAGCAGCCCTCGGGGGACGGAGACCCAGTACTTC. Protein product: CASSPRGTETQYF.

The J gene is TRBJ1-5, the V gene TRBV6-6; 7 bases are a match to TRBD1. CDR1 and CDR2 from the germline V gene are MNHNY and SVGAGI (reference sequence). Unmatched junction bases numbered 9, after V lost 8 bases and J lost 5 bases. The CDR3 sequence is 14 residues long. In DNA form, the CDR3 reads TGTGCCAGCCAGCGCCAGGGGGTACATCAGCCCCAGCATTTT. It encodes CASQRQGVHQPQHF.

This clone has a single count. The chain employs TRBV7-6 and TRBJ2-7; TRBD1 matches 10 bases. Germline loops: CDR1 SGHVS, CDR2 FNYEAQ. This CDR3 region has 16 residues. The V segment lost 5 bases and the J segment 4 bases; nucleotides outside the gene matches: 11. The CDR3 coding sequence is TGTGCCAGCAGCCCGATGGGGACAGGGGTTGGTTACGAGCAGTACTTC. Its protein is CASSPMGTGVGYEQYF.

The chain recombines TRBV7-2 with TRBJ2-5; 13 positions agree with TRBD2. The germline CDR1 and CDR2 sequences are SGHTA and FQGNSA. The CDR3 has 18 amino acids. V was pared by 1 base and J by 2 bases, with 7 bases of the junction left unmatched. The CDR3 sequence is CASSLDPTSGGEQETQYF. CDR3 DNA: TGTGCCAGCAGCTTAGATCCAACTAGCGGGGGGGAACAAGAGACCCAGTACTTC.

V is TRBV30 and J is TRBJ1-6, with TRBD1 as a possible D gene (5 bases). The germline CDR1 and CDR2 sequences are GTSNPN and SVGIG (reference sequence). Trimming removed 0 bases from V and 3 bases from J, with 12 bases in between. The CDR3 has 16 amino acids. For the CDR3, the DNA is TGTGCCTGGAGTGTACCAGGACATAGCTATAATTCACCCCTCCACTTT. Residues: CAWSVPGHSYNSPLHF.

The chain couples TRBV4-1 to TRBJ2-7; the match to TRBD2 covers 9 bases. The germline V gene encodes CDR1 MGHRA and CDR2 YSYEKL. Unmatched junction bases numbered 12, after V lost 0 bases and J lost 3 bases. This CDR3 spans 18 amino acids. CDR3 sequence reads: CASSQDKGGAGGNYEQYF. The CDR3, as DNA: TGCGCCAGCAGCCAAGATAAAGGGGGAGCGGGGGGAAACTACGAGCAGTACTTC.

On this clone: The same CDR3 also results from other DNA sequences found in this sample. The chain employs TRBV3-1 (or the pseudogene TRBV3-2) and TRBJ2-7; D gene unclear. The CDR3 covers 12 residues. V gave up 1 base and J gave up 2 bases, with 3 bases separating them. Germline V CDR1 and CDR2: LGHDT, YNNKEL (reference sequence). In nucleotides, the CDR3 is TGTGCCAGCAGCCAAGGGCCCTACGAGCAGTACTTC. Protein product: CASSQGPYEQYF.

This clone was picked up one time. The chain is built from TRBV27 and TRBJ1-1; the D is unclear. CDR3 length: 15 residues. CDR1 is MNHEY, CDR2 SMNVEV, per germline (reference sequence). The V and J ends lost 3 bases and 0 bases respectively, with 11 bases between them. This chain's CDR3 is CASSFLSGLNTEAFF. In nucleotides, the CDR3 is TGTGCCAGCAGTTTTTTATCTGGGCTGAACACTGAAGCTTTCTTT.

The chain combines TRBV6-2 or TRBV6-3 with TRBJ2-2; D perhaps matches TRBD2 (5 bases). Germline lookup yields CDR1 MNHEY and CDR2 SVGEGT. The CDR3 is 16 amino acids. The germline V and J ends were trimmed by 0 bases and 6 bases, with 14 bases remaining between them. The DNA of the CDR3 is TGTGCCAGCAGTTACTCCAAGGTTGAGGGAGCCGGGGAGCTGTTTTTT. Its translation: CASSYSKVEGAGELFF.

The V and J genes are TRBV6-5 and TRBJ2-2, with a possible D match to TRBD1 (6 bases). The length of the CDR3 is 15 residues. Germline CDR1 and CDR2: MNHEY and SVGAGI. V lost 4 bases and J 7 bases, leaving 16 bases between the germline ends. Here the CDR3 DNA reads TGTGCCAGCAGTTTAAAAACAGGGTTCGGCGGGGAGCTGTTTTTT. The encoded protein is CASSLKTGFGGELFF.

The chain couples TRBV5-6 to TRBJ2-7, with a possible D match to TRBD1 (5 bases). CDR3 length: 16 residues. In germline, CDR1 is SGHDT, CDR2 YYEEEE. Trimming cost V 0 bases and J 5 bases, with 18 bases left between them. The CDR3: CASSLGRWAQGDEQYF. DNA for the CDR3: TGTGCCAGCAGCTTGGGACGGTGGGCCCAAGGGGACGAGCAGTACTTC.

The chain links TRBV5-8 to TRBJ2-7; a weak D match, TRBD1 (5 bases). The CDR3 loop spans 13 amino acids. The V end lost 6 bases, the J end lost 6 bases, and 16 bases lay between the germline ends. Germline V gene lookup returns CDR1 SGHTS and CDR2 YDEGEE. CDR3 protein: CASKTQGYSEQYF. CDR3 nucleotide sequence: TGTGCCAGCAAGACTCAGGGCTATTCCGAGCAGTACTTC. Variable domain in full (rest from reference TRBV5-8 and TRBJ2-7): EAGVTQSPTHLIKTRGQQATLRCSPISGHTSVYWYQQALGLGLQFLLWYDEGEERNRGNFPPRFSGRQFPNYSSELNVNALELEDSALYLCASKTQGYSEQYFGPGTRLTVT.

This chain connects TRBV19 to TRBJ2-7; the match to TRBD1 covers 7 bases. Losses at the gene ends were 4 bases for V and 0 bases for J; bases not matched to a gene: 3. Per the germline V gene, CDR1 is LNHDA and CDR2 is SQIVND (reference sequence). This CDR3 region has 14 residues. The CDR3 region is CASSTRDSSYEQYF. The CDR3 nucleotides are TGTGCCAGTAGTACCCGGGACAGCTCCTACGAGCAGTACTTC.

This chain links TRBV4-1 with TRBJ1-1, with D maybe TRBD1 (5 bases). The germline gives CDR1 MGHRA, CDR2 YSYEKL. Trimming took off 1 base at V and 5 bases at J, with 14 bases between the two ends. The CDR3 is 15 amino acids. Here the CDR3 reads CASSQGQGGRTEAFF. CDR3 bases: TGCGCCAGCAGCCAAGGTCAGGGTGGAAGAACTGAAGCTTTCTTT.

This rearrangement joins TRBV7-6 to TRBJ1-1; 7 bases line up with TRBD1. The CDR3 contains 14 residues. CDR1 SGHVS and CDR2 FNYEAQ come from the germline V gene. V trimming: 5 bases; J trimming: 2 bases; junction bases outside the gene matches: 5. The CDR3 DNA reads TGTGCCAGCAGCGCAGACAGGGCTAACACTGAAGCTTTCTTT. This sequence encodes CASSADRANTEAFF.

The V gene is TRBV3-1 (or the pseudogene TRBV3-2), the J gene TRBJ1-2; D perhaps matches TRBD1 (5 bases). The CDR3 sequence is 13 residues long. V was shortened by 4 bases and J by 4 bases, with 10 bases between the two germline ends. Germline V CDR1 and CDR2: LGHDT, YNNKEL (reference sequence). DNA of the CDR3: TGTGCCAGCAGCCGCGGGGCAGCCTATGGCTACACCTTC. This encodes CASSRGAAYGYTF.

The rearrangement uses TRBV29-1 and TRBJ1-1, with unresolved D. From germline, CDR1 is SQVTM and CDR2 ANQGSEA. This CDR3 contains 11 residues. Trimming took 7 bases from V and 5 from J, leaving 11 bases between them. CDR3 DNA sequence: TGCAGCGCCCCGTCGTCGACTGAAGCTTTCTTT. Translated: CSAPSSTEAFF.